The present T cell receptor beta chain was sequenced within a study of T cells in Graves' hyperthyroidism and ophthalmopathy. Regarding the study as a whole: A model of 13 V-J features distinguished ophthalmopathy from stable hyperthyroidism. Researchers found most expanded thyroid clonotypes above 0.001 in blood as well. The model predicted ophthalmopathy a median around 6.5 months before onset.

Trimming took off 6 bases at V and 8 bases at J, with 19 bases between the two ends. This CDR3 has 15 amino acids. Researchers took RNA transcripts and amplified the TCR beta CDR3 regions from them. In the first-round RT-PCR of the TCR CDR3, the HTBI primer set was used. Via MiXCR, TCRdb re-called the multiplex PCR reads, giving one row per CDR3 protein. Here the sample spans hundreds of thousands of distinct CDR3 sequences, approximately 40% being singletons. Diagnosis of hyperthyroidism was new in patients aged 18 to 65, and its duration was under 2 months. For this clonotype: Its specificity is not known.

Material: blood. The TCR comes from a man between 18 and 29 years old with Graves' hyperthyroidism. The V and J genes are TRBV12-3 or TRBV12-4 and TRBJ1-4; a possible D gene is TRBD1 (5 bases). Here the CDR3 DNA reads TGTGCCAGCAGCGGTGATCAGGGTTGGAGGGAAAAACTGTTTTTT. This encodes CASSGDQGWREKLFF.